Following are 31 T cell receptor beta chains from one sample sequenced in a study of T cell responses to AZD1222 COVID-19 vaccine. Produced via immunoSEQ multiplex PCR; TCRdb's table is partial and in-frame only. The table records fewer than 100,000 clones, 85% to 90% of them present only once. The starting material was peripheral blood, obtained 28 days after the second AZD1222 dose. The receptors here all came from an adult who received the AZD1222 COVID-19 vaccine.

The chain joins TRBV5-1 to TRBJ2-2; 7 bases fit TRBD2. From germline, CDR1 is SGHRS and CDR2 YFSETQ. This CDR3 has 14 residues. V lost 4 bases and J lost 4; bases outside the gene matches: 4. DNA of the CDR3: TGCGCCAGCAGCCCGGGACTAAGCACCGGGGAGCTGTTTTTT. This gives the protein CASSPGLSTGELFF. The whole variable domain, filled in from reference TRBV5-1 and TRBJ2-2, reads KAGVTQTPRYLIKTRGQQVTLSCSPISGHRSVSWYQQTPGQGLQFLFEYFSETQRNKGNFPGRFSGRQFSNSRSEMNVSTLELGDSALYLCASSPGLSTGELFFGEGSRLTVL.

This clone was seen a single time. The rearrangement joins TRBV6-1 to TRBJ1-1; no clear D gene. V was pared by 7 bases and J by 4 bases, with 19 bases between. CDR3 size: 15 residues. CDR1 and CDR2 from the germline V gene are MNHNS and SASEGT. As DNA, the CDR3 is TGTGCCAGCACAAGTCGATCCGAGCACGTCACTGAAGCTTTCTTT. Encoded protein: CASTSRSEHVTEAFF.

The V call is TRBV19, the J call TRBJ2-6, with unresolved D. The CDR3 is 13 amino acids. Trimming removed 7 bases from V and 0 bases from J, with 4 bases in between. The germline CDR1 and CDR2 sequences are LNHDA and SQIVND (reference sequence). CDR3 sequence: CASKPSGANVLTF. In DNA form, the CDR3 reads TGTGCCAGTAAACCCTCTGGGGCCAACGTCCTGACTTTC.

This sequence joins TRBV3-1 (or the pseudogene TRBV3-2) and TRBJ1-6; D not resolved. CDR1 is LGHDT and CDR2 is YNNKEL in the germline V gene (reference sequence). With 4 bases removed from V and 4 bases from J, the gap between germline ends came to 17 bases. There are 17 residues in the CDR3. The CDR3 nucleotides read TGTGCCAGCAGCCCACCTGGGCGGACCTCTTATAATTCACCCCTCCACTTT. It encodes CASSPPGRTSYNSPLHF.

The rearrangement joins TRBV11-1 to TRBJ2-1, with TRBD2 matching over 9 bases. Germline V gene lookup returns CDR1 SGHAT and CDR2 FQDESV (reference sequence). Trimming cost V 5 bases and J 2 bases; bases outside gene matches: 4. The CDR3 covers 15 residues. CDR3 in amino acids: CASSNSGGPYNEQFF. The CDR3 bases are TGTGCCAGCAGCAATAGCGGGGGCCCCTACAATGAGCAGTTCTTC.

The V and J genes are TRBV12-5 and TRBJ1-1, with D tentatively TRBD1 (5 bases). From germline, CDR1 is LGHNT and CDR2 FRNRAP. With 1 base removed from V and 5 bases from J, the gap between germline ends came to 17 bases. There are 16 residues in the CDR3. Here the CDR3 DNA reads TGTGCTAGTGGTTTGGCCAGTGGGGGTAAGGAGACTGAAGCTTTCTTT. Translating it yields CASGLASGGKETEAFF.

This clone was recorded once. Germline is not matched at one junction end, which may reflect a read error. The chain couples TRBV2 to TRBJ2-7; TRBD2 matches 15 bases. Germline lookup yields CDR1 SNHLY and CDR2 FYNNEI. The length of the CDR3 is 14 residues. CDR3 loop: CASSPGTSGGPIFF. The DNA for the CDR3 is TGTGCCAGCAGTCCCGGGACTAGCGGGGGGCCGATCTTTTTC.

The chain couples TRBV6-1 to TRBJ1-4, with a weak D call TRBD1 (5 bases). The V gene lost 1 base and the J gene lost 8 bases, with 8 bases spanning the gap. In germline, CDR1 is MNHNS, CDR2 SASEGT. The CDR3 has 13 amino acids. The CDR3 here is CASSEVWGEKLFF. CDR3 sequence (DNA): TGTGCCAGCAGTGAAGTCTGGGGGGAAAAACTGTTTTTT.

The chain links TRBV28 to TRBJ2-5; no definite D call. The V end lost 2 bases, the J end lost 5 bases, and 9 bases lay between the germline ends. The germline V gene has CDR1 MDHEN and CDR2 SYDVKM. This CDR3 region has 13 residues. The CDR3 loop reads CASSLHPRETQYF. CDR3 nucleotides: TGTGCCAGCAGTTTACACCCGAGGGAGACCCAGTACTTC.

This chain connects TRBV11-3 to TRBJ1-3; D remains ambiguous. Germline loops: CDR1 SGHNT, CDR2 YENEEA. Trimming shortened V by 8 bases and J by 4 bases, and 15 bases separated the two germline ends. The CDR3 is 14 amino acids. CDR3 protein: CASESGGAGNTIYF. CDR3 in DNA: TGTGCCAGCGAATCAGGTGGCGCGGGAAACACCATATATTTT.

The CDR3 region is CSAGTGDFTEAFF. CDR3 nucleotide sequence: TGCAGCGCAGGTACAGGGGACTTCACTGAAGCTTTCTTT. This chain uses TRBV29-1 with TRBJ1-1; TRBD1 aligns across 7 bases. Germline V CDR1 and CDR2: SQVTM, ANQGSEA. The CDR3 covers 13 residues. With 7 bases clipped from V and 4 bases from J, the junction kept 9 bases outside the gene matches.

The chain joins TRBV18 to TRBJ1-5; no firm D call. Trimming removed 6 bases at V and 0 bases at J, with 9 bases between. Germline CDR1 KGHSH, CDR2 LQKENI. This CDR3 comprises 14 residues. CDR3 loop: CASSPADSNQPQHF. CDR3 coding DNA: TGTGCCAGCTCCCCCGCGGATAGCAATCAGCCCCAGCATTTT.

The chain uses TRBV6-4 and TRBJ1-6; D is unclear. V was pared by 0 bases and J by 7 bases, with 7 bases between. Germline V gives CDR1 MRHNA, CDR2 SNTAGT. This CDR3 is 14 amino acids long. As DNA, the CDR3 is TGTGCCAGCAGTGACTCCCGGAAGAATTCACCCCTCCACTTT. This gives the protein CASSDSRKNSPLHF.

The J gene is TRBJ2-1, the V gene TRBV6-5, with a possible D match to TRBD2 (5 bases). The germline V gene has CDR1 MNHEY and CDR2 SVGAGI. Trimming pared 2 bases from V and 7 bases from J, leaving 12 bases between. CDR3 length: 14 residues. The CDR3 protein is CASSYKVPGNEQFF. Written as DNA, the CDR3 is TGTGCCAGCAGTTACAAAGTTCCGGGGAATGAGCAGTTCTTC.

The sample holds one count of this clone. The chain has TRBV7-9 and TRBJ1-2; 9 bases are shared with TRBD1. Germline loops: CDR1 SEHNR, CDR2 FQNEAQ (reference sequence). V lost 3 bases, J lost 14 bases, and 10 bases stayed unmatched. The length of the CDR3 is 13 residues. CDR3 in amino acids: CASSLEGQGPKTF. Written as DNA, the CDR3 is TGTGCCAGCAGCTTGGAGGGACAGGGTCCGAAAACCTTC.

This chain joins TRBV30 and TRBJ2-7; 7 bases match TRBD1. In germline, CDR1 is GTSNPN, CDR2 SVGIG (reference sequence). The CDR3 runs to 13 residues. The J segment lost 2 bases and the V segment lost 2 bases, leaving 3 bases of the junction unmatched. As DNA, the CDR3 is TGTGCCTGGAGTAGGGGGCGCCCCTACGAGCAGTACTTC. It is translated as CAWSRGRPYEQYF.

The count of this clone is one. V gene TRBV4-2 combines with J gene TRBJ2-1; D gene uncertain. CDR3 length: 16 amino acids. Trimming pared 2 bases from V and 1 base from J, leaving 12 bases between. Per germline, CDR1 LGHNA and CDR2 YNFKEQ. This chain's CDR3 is CASSQSTIQSYNEQFF. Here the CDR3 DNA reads TGTGCCAGCAGCCAATCTACCATACAATCCTACAATGAGCAGTTCTTC.

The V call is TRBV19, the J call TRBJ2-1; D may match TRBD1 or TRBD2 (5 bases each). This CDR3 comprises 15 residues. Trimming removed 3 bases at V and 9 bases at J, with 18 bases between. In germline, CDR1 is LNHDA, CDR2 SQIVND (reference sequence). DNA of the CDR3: TGTGCCAGTAGTATCAGCTTGGGGGAGATGAGTGAGCAGTTCTTC. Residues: CASSISLGEMSEQFF. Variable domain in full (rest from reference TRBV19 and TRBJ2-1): DGGITQSPKYLFRKEGQNVTLSCEQNLNHDAMYWYRQDPGQGLRLIYYSQIVNDFQKGDIAEGYSVSREKKESFPLTVTSAQKNPTAFYLCASSISLGEMSEQFFGPGTRLTVL.

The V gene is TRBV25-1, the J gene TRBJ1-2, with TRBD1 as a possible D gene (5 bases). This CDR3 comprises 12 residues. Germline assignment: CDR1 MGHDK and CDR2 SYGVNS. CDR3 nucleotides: TGTGCAGCGCTGGGGGGGATGTATGGCTACACCTTC. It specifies CAALGGMYGYTF.

CDR3 sequence (DNA): TGTGCCAGCAGTTGGGTGGGAGAGGGTTCACCCCTCCACTTT. Translated, it gives CASSWVGEGSPLHF. V gene TRBV6-5 combines with J gene TRBJ1-6, with D hard to call. CDR3 length equals 14 residues. Per germline, CDR1 MNHEY and CDR2 SVGAGI. The germline V and J ends were trimmed by 4 bases and 9 bases, with 13 bases remaining between them.

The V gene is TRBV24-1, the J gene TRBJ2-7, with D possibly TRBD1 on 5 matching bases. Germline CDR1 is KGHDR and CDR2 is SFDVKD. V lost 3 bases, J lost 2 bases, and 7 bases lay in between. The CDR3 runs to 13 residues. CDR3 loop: CATSDPGTYEQYF. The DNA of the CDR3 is TGTGCCACCAGTGATCCAGGGACCTACGAGCAGTACTTC.

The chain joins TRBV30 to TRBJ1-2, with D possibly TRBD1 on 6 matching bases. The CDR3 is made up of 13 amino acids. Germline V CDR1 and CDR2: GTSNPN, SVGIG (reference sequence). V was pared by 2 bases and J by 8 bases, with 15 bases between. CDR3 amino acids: CAWSFSDSNGYTF. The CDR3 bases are TGTGCCTGGAGTTTCTCGGACAGTAACGGCTACACCTTC.

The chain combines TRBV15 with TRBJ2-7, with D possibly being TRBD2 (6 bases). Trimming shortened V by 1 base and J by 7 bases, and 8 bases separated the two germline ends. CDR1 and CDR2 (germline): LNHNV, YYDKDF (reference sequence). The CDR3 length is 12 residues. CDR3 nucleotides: TGTGCCACCAGCAGAGGTCGGGGGGAGCAGTACTTC. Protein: CATSRGRGEQYF.

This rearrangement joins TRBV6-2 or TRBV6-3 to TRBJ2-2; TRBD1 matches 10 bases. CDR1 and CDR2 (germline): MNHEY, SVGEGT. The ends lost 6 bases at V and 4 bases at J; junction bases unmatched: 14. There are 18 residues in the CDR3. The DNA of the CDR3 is TGTGCCAGCAGCCACCCGGGACAGGGGTTCGCGTTCACCGGGGAGCTGTTTTTT. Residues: CASSHPGQGFAFTGELFF.

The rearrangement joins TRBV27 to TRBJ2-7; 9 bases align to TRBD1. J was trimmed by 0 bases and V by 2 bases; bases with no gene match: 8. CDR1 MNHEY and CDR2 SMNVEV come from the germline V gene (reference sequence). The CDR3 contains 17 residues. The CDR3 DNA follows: TGTGCCAGCAGTTTAGGGTTAGGGACAGGGAGCTCCTACGAGCAGTACTTC. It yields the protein CASSLGLGTGSSYEQYF.

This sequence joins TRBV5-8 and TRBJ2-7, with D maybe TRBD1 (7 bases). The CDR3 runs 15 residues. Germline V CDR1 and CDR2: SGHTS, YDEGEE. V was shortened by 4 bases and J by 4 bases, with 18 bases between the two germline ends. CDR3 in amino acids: CASSLAGQSLYEQYF. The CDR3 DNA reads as TGTGCCAGCAGCCTCGCGGGACAGAGTCTGTACGAGCAGTACTTC.

Here the CDR3 DNA reads TGTGCCACCAGCTGGACAGGGACCCGTAACACCATATATTTT. Translating gives CATSWTGTRNTIYF. This chain connects TRBV15 to TRBJ1-3; 8 bases are shared with TRBD1. The germline V gene has CDR1 LNHNV and CDR2 YYDKDF (reference sequence). The V segment lost 5 bases and the J segment 7 bases; nucleotides outside the gene matches: 7. This CDR3 region has 14 residues. Combining the CDR3 with reference TRBV15 and TRBJ1-3 gives the whole variable domain DAMVIQNPRYQVTQFGKPVTLSCSQTLNHNVMYWYQQKSSQAPKLLFHYYDKDFNNEADTPDNFQSRRPNTSFCFLDIRSPGLGDTAMYLCATSWTGTRNTIYFGEGSWLTVV.

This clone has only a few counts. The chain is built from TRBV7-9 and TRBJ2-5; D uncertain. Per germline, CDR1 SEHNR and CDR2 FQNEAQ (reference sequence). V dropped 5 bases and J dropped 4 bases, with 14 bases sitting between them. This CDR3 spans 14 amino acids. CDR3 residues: CASSLSRLVETQYF. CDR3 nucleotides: TGTGCCAGCAGCCTAAGTCGTCTAGTAGAGACCCAGTACTTC.

The CDR3 DNA follows: TGTGCCAGCAGCCAAGAAGACAGGATGAACACTGAAGCTTTCTTT. Translation: CASSQEDRMNTEAFF. The chain carries TRBV3-1 (or the pseudogene TRBV3-2) and TRBJ1-1, with TRBD1 as a possible D gene (6 bases). The CDR3 consists of 15 residues. Per germline, CDR1 LGHDT and CDR2 YNNKEL (reference sequence). V lost 0 bases and J 0 bases, leaving 8 bases between the germline ends.

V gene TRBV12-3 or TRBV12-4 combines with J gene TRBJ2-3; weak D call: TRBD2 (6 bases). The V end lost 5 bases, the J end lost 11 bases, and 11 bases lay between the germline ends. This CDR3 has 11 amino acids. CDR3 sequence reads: CASSTGLLQYF. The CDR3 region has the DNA TGTGCCAGCAGTACGGGACTCCTGCAGTATTTT.

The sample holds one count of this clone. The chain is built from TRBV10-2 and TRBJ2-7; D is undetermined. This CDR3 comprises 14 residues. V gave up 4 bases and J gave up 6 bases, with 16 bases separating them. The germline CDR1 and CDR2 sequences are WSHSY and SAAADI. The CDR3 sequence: CASSVDAIFSEQYF. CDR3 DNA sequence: TGCGCCAGCAGTGTAGACGCGATCTTCTCCGAGCAGTACTTC.